The entry below gives a single T cell receptor beta chain sequence along with its context. Enrolment of Seattle patients took place during active infection, and they were followed longitudinally. In the original processing: Cell counts per sample came from amplifying reference gene primers. Sequencing was performed with immunoSEQ multiplex PCR; in TCRdb, only in-frame clones are kept and a portion is missing. Clonal size and the V and J genes are those of that table, whereas D and trimming came from the DNA. The sample consists of roughly 200,000 clones, approximately 81% of them appearing once. This specimen comes from a study of blood T cell repertoires in COVID-19. Study background: The study drew acute and convalescent COVID-19 samples from the United States, Italy and Spain. PBMCs, B-cell-depleted T cells, or T cells were the source of the cDNA or gDNA that made up the material.

This clonotype was sampled from a person between 70 and 80 years old with COVID-19, enrolled during active disease. Input material: peripheral blood.

CDR3: CSVVVGANTEAFF. CDR3 DNA sequence: TGCAGCGTTGTGGTAGGGGCGAACACTGAAGCTTTCTTT. This sequence joins TRBV29-1 and TRBJ1-1, with a tentative D call TRBD1 (5 bases). V lost 4 bases and J 1 base, leaving 10 bases between the germline ends. The CDR3 loop spans 13 amino acids. In germline, CDR1 is SQVTM, CDR2 ANQGSEA.